This T cell receptor (beta chain) originates from a study of T and B cells in COVID-19 patients. About the study: COVID-19 patients gave peripheral blood either during active infection or after recovery. General study results and limits: Patients with COVID-19 reportedly showed strongly skewed T cell receptor beta variable and joining gene usage. Early severe-case samples and blood from mildly ill patients during symptoms were in short supply.

TRB rearrangements were amplified by multiplex PCR with BIOMED2 TRB-A/B primers. TCRdb independently ran MiXCR on the multiplex PCR reads; one entry per CDR3 protein. The sample lists thousands of distinct CDR3 sequences; roughly a quarter were seen once. TRB was amplified from about 240-490 ng of blood genomic DNA. The CDR3 runs to 13 residues. In germline, CDR1 is KGHSH, CDR2 LQKENI. V shed 0 bases and J shed 3 bases, with 6 bases lying between them. This clonotype was counted at least ten times. Its antigen is not identified. Sequenced: blood. The receptor's source is a human donor with active COVID-19. The V and J genes are TRBV18 and TRBJ2-7; D is ambiguous. The CDR3 DNA reads TGTGCCAGCTCACCACCCCGCCGCTACGAGCAGTACTTC. The encoded protein is CASSPPRRYEQYF. The entire variable domain, with the rest obtained from reference TRBV18 and TRBJ2-7, is as follows: NAGVMQNPRHLVRRRGQEARLRCSPMKGHSHVYWYRQLPEEGLKFMVYLQKENIIDESGMPKERFSAEFPKEGPSILRIQQVVRGDSAAYFCASSPPRRYEQYFGPGTRLTVT.